This record covers a single TCR beta chain. Its antigen is as yet unknown. This specimen comes from a study of T cell repertoires in cytomegalovirus infection. Study conclusions and caveats: HLA-C-restricted, CMV-specific TCR beta clonotypes were dominant ex vivo.

One entry per CDR3 protein results from TCRdb running MiXCR on the reads. The sample has around 900,000 distinct CDR3 sequences; roughly 30% are singletons. In germline, CDR1 is SEHNR, CDR2 FQNEAQ (reference sequence). Trimming cost V 5 bases and J 5 bases, with 18 bases left between them. The CDR3 totals 15 residues. The clonotype was recovered from a human donor in good health (CMV status not recorded). Some clones in this sample may be carry-over from other donors' samples. Sequenced here: cultured CD8+ T cells from PBMCs, sampled from culture after CMV antigen stimulation. J is TRBJ1-1 and V is TRBV7-9; D gene uncertain. The CDR3 DNA reads TGTGCCAGCAGCCGGTTAGACGGGTTTGGAACTGAAGCTTTCTTT. Its translation is CASSRLDGFGTEAFF.